This T cell receptor (beta chain) was obtained from a study of CD8+ T cells in alopecia areata. The authors extracted RNA and reverse transcribed it into cDNA as the sequencing template. Profiling relied on immunoSEQ multiplex PCR, and the TCRdb table lists in-frame clones only, not all of them. This sample carries 95,000 to 110,000 clones, around 59% of them seen once, and the ten largest clones take 7.5% to 9%. Study findings and constraints: Sequences from scalp samples also cover resident alphabeta T cells of normal skin. Relative to normal scalp, lesional scalp, especially alopecia totalis/universalis, showed higher clonality.

Germline lookup yields CDR1 DFQATT and CDR2 SNEGSKA (reference sequence). The CDR3 extends over 10 amino acids. The V and J ends lost 3 bases and 2 bases respectively, with 1 base between them. Separation by sorting yielded CD4+ and CD8+ T cells from PBMCs. This clone was observed a few times. Its antigen is currently unknown. Other DNA variants within this sample encode the same CDR3. The source material was CD4+ T cells sorted from blood. The TCR was taken from a human donor in good health. The V call is TRBV20-1, the J call TRBJ2-5; D call uncertain. CDR3 residues: CSARQETQYF. The CDR3 bases are TGCAGTGCTAGGCAAGAGACCCAGTACTTC.